This T cell receptor beta chain was profiled in a study of T cells in Graves' hyperthyroidism and ophthalmopathy. On the study more broadly: It was at initial diagnosis, before any treatment, that peripheral blood was collected.

This clonotype has a handful of counts. TCR beta CDR3 regions were amplified from RNA transcripts. The primer set for the first-round RT-PCR of the TCR CDR3 was HTBI. From the multiplex PCR reads, TCRdb called clonotypes with MiXCR, one entry per CDR3 protein. The table has hundreds of thousands of distinct CDR3 sequences, over 11% seen once. Unmatched junction bases numbered 7, after V lost 2 bases and J lost 0 bases. This CDR3 is 18 amino acids long. Germline CDR1 and CDR2: MNHEY and SVGAGI. On the basis of clinical symptoms, serum thyroxine and TRAb, thyroid ultrasound and orbital computed tomography, diagnoses were made.

This chain links TRBV6-5 with TRBJ2-3, with 11 bases fitting TRBD2. The sample taken for sequencing was blood. This clonotype originated in a woman aged 30 to 39 with Graves' hyperthyroidism. CDR3 sequence: CASSYAPLAGGSTDTQYF. DNA of the CDR3: TGTGCCAGCAGTTACGCCCCTCTAGCGGGAGGCAGCACAGATACGCAGTATTTT.